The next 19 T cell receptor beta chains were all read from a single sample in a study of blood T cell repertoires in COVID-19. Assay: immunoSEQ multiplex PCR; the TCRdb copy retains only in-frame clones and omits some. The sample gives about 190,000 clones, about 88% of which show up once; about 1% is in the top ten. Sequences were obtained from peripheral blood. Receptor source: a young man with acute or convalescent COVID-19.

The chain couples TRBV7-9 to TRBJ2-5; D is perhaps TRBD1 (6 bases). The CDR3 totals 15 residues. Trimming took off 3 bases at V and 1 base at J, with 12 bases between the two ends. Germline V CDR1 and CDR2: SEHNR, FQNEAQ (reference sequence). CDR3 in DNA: TGTGCCAGCAGCTTTGGGGGCCGCTCCCAAGAGACCCAGTACTTC. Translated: CASSFGGRSQETQYF.

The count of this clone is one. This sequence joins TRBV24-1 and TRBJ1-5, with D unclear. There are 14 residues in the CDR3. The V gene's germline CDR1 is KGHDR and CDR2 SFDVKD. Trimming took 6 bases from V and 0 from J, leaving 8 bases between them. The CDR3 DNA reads TGTGCCACCAGTCCAAACTATAGCAATCAGCCCCAGCATTTT. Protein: CATSPNYSNQPQHF.

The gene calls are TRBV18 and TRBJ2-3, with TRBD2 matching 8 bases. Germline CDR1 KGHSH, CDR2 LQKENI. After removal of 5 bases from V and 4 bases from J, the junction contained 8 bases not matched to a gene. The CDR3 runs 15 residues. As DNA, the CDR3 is TGTGCCAGCTCAGGCAGCGGGAGCTTCGCAGATACGCAGTATTTT. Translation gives CASSGSGSFADTQYF.

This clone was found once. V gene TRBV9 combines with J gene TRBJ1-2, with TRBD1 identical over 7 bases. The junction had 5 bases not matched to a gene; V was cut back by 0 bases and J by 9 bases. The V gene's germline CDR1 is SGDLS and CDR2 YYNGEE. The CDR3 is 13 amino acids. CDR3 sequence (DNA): TGTGCCAGCAGCGTAGTACAGGGGAAACGCTACACCTTC. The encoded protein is CASSVVQGKRYTF.

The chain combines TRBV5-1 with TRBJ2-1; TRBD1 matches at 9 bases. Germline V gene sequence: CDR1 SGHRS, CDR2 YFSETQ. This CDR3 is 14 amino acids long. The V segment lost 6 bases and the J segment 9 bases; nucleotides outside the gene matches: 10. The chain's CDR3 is CASNFGTGYFEQFF. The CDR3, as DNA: TGCGCCAGCAACTTCGGGACAGGGTACTTTGAGCAGTTCTTC.

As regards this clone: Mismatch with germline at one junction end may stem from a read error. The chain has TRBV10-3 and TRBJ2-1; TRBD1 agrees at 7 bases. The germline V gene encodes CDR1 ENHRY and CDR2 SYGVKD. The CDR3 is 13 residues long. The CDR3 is CAFRGTEDNEQFF. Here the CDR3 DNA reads TGTGCCTTCAGGGGGACAGAGGACAATGAGCAGTTCTTC.

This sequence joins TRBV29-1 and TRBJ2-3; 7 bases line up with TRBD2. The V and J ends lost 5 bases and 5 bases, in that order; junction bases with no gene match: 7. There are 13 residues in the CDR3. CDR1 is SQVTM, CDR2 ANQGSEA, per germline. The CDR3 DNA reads TGCAGCGTTATGGGCGGGGGTGAAGATACGCAGTATTTT. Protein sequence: CSVMGGGEDTQYF.

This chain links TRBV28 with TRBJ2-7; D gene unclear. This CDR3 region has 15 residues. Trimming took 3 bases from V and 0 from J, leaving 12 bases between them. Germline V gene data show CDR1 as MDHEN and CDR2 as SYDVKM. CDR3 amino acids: CASSLGFSSSYEQYF. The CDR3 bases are TGTGCCAGCAGTTTGGGTTTTAGCAGCTCCTACGAGCAGTACTTC.

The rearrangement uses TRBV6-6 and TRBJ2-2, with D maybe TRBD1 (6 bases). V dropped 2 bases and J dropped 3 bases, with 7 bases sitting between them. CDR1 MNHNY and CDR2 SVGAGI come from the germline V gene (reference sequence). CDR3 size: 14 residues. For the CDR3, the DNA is TGTGCCAGCAGTTACAGGGGGTACACCGGGGAGCTGTTTTTT. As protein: CASSYRGYTGELFF.

The CDR3 is CASSESIGQDRKLFF. The CDR3 DNA follows: TGCGCCAGCAGTGAGTCGATCGGACAGGACCGAAAACTGTTTTTT. The V gene is TRBV10-1, the J gene TRBJ1-4; 7 bases are a match to TRBD1. CDR3 length equals 15 residues. With 0 bases clipped from V and 10 bases from J, the junction kept 8 bases outside the gene matches. Germline loops: CDR1 WNHNN, CDR2 SYGVQD (reference sequence).

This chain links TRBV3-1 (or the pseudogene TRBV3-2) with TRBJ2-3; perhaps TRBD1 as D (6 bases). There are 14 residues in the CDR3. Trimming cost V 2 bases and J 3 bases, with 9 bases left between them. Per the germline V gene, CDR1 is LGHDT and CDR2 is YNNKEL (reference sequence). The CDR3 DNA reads TGTGCCAGCAGCCAATTAGGGGGTACAGATACGCAGTATTTT. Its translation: CASSQLGGTDTQYF.

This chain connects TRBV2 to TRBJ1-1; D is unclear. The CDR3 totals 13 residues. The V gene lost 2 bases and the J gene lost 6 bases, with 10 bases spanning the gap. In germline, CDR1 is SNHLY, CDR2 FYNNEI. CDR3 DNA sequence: TGTGCCAGCAGTGAACGGCAGGTCCCTGAAGCTTTCTTT. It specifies CASSERQVPEAFF.

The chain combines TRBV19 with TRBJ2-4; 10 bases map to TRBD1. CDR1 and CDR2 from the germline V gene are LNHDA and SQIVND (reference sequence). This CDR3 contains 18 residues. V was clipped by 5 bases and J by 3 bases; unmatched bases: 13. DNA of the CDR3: TGTGCCAGTAGTCCTTTCTTAATGGACAGGGGGTTCAAAAACATTCAGTACTTC. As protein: CASSPFLMDRGFKNIQYF.

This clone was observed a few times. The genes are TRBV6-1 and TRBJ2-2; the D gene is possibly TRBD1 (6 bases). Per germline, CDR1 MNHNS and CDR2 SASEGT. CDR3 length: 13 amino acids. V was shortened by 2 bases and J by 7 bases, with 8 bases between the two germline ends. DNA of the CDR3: TGTGCCAGCAGTGAAACAGGGATCGGGGAGCTGTTTTTT. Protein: CASSETGIGELFF.

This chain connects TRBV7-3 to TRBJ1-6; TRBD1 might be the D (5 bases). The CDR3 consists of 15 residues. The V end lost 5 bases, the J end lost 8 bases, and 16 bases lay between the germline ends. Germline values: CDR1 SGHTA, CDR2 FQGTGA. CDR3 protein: CASSPSWGEDSPLHF. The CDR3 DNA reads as TGTGCCAGCAGCCCCTCATGGGGGGAGGATTCACCCCTCCACTTT.

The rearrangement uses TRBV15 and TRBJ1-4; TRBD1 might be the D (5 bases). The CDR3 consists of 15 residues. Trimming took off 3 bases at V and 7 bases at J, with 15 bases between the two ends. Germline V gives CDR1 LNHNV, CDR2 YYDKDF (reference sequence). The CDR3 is CATSRRRDGGEKLFF. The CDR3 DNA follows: TGTGCCACCAGCAGGCGACGGGACGGGGGTGAAAAACTGTTTTTT.

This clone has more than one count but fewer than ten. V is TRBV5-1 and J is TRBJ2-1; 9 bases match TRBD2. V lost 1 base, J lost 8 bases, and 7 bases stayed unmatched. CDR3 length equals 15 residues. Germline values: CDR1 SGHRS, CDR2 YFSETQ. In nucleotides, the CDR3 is TGCGCCAGCAGCTTGAATGGCGGGAGGGCGTATGAGCAGTTCTTC. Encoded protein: CASSLNGGRAYEQFF.

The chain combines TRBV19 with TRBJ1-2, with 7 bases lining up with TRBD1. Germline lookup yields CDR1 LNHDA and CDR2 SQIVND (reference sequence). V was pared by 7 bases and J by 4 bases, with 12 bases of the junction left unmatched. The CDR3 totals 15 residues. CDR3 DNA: TGTGCCAGTACCCATGAGGGGGCCAGTAGCTATGGCTACACCTTC. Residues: CASTHEGASSYGYTF.

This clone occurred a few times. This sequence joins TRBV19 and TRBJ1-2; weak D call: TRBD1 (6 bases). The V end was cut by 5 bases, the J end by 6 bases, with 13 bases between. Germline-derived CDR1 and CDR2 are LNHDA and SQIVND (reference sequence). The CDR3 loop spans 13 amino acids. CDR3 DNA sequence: TGTGCCAGTAGTCTTAAGGGGGTTCATGGCTACACCTTC. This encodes CASSLKGVHGYTF.